These 7 T cell receptor beta chains originate from one sample sequenced in a study of cytomegalovirus exposure and HLA in healthy donors. The PCR employed 60 Vbeta primers together with 13 Jbeta primers. Here immunoSEQ multiplex PCR was the method, and the copy in TCRdb shows in-frame clones only, minus some. The data hold some 120,000 clones, with about 80% observed a single time. Sequencing used PBMCs. These receptors were collected from a woman aged 45-65 years in good health and CMV-seronegative.

V usage is TRBV5-6 and J usage is TRBJ1-5, with D uncertain. This CDR3 is 15 amino acids long. The germline CDR1 and CDR2 sequences are SGHDT and YYEEEE. The ends were cut back, 1 base at V and 0 bases at J, with 8 bases in the middle. CDR3 residues: CASSLFLYSNQPQHF. The CDR3 DNA sequence: TGTGCCAGCAGCTTGTTCCTGTATAGCAATCAGCCCCAGCATTTT.

The V call is TRBV28, the J call TRBJ1-2; 9 bases align to TRBD1. J was trimmed by 0 bases and V by 4 bases; bases with no gene match: 6. The CDR3 runs to 16 residues. Germline V gene sequence: CDR1 MDHEN, CDR2 SYDVKM. The CDR3 sequence: CASSSPWTGANYGYTF. In nucleotides, the CDR3 is TGTGCCAGCAGTTCCCCGTGGACAGGGGCTAACTATGGCTACACCTTC.

This clone is a singleton in its sample. The V gene is TRBV4-1, the J gene TRBJ2-5; a weak D match, TRBD2 (6 bases). Deletions cut 0 bases from V and 5 bases from J, with 22 bases between. This CDR3 has 18 residues. Germline loops: CDR1 MGHRA, CDR2 YSYEKL. The CDR3 DNA reads as TGCGCCAGCAGCCAAGATTCATCGGGACTTGTTCGTGGGGAGACCCAGTACTTC. Its protein is CASSQDSSGLVRGETQYF.

This chain connects TRBV18 to TRBJ1-3; 7 bases are shared with TRBD1. The CDR3 runs to 14 residues. V was pared by 3 bases and J by 5 bases, with 4 bases of the junction left unmatched. CDR1 KGHSH and CDR2 LQKENI come from the germline V gene. The CDR3 coding sequence is TGTGCCAGCTCACCGGACAGGAACAGAAACACCATATATTTT. Translated, it gives CASSPDRNRNTIYF.

The V gene is TRBV7-6, the J gene TRBJ2-2; D gene ambiguous. From germline, CDR1 is SGHVS and CDR2 FNYEAQ. The CDR3 is 15 amino acids. V shed 0 bases and J shed 3 bases, with 8 bases lying between them. CDR3 coding DNA: TGTGCCAGCAGCTTAGCGGTTACTTACACCGGGGAGCTGTTTTTT. Translating gives CASSLAVTYTGELFF.

This rearrangement joins TRBV19 to TRBJ2-2; 13 nucleotides align to TRBD2. Trimming cost V 5 bases and J 5 bases; bases outside gene matches: 5. This CDR3 region has 16 residues. The germline V gene has CDR1 LNHDA and CDR2 SQIVND (reference sequence). CDR3 coding DNA: TGTGCCAGTAGTGTGTCACTAGCGGGAGGGACCGGGGAGCTGTTTTTT. The encoded protein is CASSVSLAGGTGELFF.

J is TRBJ1-1 and V is TRBV27, with TRBD1 matching over 9 bases. This CDR3 has 16 residues. CDR1 and CDR2 (germline): MNHEY, SMNVEV (reference sequence). J lost 3 bases, V lost 5 bases, and 10 bases had no gene match. CDR3 residues: CASSTWDRAKDTEAFF. The CDR3 nucleotides read TGTGCCAGCAGTACATGGGACAGGGCGAAGGACACTGAAGCTTTCTTT.